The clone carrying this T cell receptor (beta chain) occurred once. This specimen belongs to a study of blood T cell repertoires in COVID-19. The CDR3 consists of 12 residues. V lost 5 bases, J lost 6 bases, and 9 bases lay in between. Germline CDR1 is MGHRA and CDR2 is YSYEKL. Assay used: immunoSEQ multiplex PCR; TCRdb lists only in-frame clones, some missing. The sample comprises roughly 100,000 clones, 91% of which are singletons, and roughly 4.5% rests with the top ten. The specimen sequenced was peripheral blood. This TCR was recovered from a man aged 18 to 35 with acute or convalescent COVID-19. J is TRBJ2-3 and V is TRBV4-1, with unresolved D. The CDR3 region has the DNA TGCGCCAGCAGCTTTGTGTCGGATACGCAGTATTTT. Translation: CASSFVSDTQYF.